Shown below are 9 T cell receptor beta chains from a single sample sequenced in a study of cytomegalovirus exposure and HLA in healthy donors. This PCR relied on a set of 60 Vbeta primers and 13 Jbeta primers. Sequencing was performed with immunoSEQ multiplex PCR; in TCRdb, only in-frame clones are kept and a portion is missing. This sample has some 180,000 clones, with around 75% found just once. What was sequenced was PBMCs. These receptors originate from a woman in her 30s in good health and CMV-seronegative.

The V and J genes are TRBV2 and TRBJ1-2; the match to TRBD1 covers 11 bases. V shed 6 bases, J shed 7 bases, and the junction held 7 bases outside the gene matches. The CDR3 covers 14 residues. Germline CDR1 is SNHLY and CDR2 is FYNNEI. The CDR3 region is CASSPGQGAGGYTF. The CDR3 DNA reads as TGTGCCAGCAGCCCCGGACAGGGGGCGGGTGGCTACACCTTC.

The chain joins TRBV6-5 to TRBJ1-2; TRBD1 might be the D (5 bases). Trimming cost V 6 bases and J 3 bases, with 17 bases left between them. This CDR3 region has 15 residues. Germline V gene sequence: CDR1 MNHEY, CDR2 SVGAGI. As DNA, the CDR3 is TGTGCCAGCAGGGAGGGCCAGGGAGCTCACTATGGCTACACCTTC. Translation: CASREGQGAHYGYTF.

DNA for the CDR3: TGTGCCAGCAGCTTAGCGGCAGTAACCGGGGGGCAGTTCTTC. Translated: CASSLAAVTGGQFF. J is TRBJ2-1 and V is TRBV11-1; D may be TRBD2 (6 bases). The germline CDR1 and CDR2 sequences are SGHAT and FQDESV (reference sequence). V gave up 0 bases and J gave up 12 bases, with 15 bases separating them. This CDR3 spans 14 amino acids.

V is TRBV5-4 and J is TRBJ1-1; 12 nucleotides agree with TRBD1. The CDR3 runs 17 residues. Germline V gene sequence: CDR1 SGHNT, CDR2 YYREEE (reference sequence). Trimming removed 4 bases from V and 1 base from J; junction bases left unmatched: 8. The CDR3 nucleotides are TGTGCCAGCAGCACCCGGGACAGGGGGCTGCGGAACACTGAAGCTTTCTTT. Amino acids: CASSTRDRGLRNTEAFF. The whole variable domain, remainder taken from reference TRBV5-4 and TRBJ1-1, is ETGVTQSPTHLIKTRGQQVTLRCSSQSGHNTVSWYQQALGQGPQFIFQYYREEENGRGNFPPRFSGLQFPNYSSELNVNALELDDSALYLCASSTRDRGLRNTEAFFGQGTRLTVV.

The J gene is TRBJ2-7, the V gene TRBV5-1; 8 bases map to TRBD1. Losses at the gene ends were 0 bases for V and 0 bases for J; bases not matched to a gene: 5. CDR1 and CDR2 (germline): SGHRS, YFSETQ. The CDR3 has 16 residues. Here the CDR3 reads CASSLGGQGPSYEQYF. The CDR3 bases are TGCGCCAGCAGCTTGGGAGGACAGGGACCCTCCTACGAGCAGTACTTC. The entire variable domain, with the rest obtained from reference TRBV5-1 and TRBJ2-7, is as follows: KAGVTQTPRYLIKTRGQQVTLSCSPISGHRSVSWYQQTPGQGLQFLFEYFSETQRNKGNFPGRFSGRQFSNSRSEMNVSTLELGDSALYLCASSLGGQGPSYEQYFGPGTRLTVT.

A note on this clone: The sample holds other DNA sequences that translate to the same CDR3. The chain joins TRBV6-1 to TRBJ1-1; tentatively, D is TRBD1 (6 bases). V gave up 5 bases and J gave up 6 bases, with 16 bases separating them. This CDR3 region has 14 residues. In germline, CDR1 is MNHNS, CDR2 SASEGT. The CDR3 nucleotides are TGTGCCAGCAGTCGTACCCAGGGGATCGCTGAAGCTTTCTTT. Its protein product is CASSRTQGIAEAFF.

This clone was counted a few times. This sequence joins TRBV5-5 and TRBJ1-2; TRBD1 matches 7 bases. Germline V CDR1 and CDR2: SGHKS, YYEKEE (reference sequence). V gave up 3 bases and J gave up 4 bases; unmatched junction bases: 3. CDR3 length: 13 residues. This chain's CDR3 is CASSSTGVYGYTF. In nucleotides, the CDR3 is TGTGCCAGCAGCTCTACAGGGGTCTATGGCTACACCTTC.

Written as DNA, the CDR3 is TGCGCCAGCAGCCGGCGGACAGAAGAGACCCAGTACTTC. Translation: CASSRRTEETQYF. The chain uses TRBV4-1 and TRBJ2-5; D possibly corresponds to TRBD1 (6 bases). The germline gives CDR1 MGHRA, CDR2 YSYEKL. CDR3 length equals 13 residues. The V gene lost 4 bases and the J gene lost 3 bases, with 9 bases spanning the gap.

V is TRBV6-5 and J is TRBJ1-6; D might be TRBD1 (6 bases). Germline V gene sequence: CDR1 MNHEY, CDR2 SVGAGI. The CDR3 is made up of 15 amino acids. With 6 bases removed from V and 7 bases from J, the gap between germline ends came to 16 bases. The CDR3 DNA sequence: TGTGCCAGCAGGACCAACCAGGGGTCCAATTCACCCCTCCACTTT. This codes for CASRTNQGSNSPLHF.